These 14 T cell receptor beta chains originate from one sample sequenced in a study of cytomegalovirus exposure and HLA in healthy donors. The PCR made use of 60 Vbeta and 13 Jbeta primers. The data were produced by immunoSEQ multiplex PCR, yet TCRdb's version contains in-frame clones alone and is incomplete. Of roughly 100,000 clones listed, 80% were seen once; the top ten hold approximately 6.9%. Sequenced: PBMCs. These receptors all come from a man younger than 40 in good health and CMV-seropositive.

The chain joins TRBV10-2 to TRBJ2-5, with TRBD2 matching over 8 bases. CDR3 size: 16 residues. The trim removed 2 bases at V and 5 bases at J, leaving 10 bases unmatched. Per germline, CDR1 WSHSY and CDR2 SAAADI. The CDR3 protein is CASSESKRGRLETQYF. Written as DNA, the CDR3 is TGCGCCAGCAGTGAGAGCAAGCGGGGGAGGCTCGAGACCCAGTACTTC.

This rearrangement joins TRBV10-3 to TRBJ1-2, with TRBD1 matching over 12 bases. The CDR3 contains 16 residues. The germline CDR1 and CDR2 sequences are ENHRY and SYGVKD. The V segment lost 7 bases and the J segment 0 bases; nucleotides outside the gene matches: 6. In nucleotides, the CDR3 is TGTGCCATCACCTGGGACAGGGGGCACGCTAACTATGGCTACACCTTC. It specifies CAITWDRGHANYGYTF.

This clone was counted only a few times. The chain recombines TRBV6-5 with TRBJ1-2; a weak D match, TRBD1 (5 bases). Germline V gives CDR1 MNHEY, CDR2 SVGAGI. The CDR3 has 14 amino acids. V lost 6 bases to trimming and J lost 6 bases, with 17 bases between them. The chain's CDR3 is CASSPGTWADGYTF. The CDR3 nucleotides are TGTGCCAGCAGCCCCGGGACTTGGGCTGATGGCTACACCTTC.

This rearrangement joins TRBV28 to TRBJ2-7; 11 positions agree with TRBD1. Germline trimming cut 4 bases from V and 7 bases from J; bases unmatched to any gene: 12. The CDR3 length is 16 residues. Germline loops: CDR1 MDHEN, CDR2 SYDVKM. DNA for the CDR3: TGTGCCAGCAGTTCGACCCGCCGGGACAGGGGGGGAGAGCAGTACTTC. Residues: CASSSTRRDRGGEQYF.

The chain combines TRBV12-5 with TRBJ2-1; TRBD2 matches at 15 bases. Germline V gene data show CDR1 as LGHNT and CDR2 as FRNRAP. The CDR3 runs to 22 residues. Losses at the gene ends were 3 bases for V and 0 bases for J; bases not matched to a gene: 15. The CDR3 protein is CASGFQRLGLAGGGSSYNEQFF. Here the CDR3 DNA reads TGTGCTAGTGGTTTTCAGCGATTGGGACTAGCGGGGGGCGGTAGCTCCTACAATGAGCAGTTCTTC.

The chain has TRBV19 and TRBJ1-4; D unclear. CDR1 and CDR2 from the germline V gene are LNHDA and SQIVND (reference sequence). The CDR3 has 13 residues. The V end lost 4 bases, the J end lost 10 bases, and 13 bases lay between the germline ends. DNA for the CDR3: TGTGCCAGTAGTACCCCCGGGGAGGGAAAACTGTTTTTT. Amino acids: CASSTPGEGKLFF.

This rearrangement joins TRBV25-1 to TRBJ2-5; 12 bases align to TRBD2. V shed 3 bases and J 5 bases; nucleotides not matched to a gene: 7. Germline lookup yields CDR1 MGHDK and CDR2 SYGVNS. This CDR3 has 16 amino acids. The CDR3 region is CASSDPSGGASETQYF. The CDR3 DNA follows: TGTGCCAGCAGTGACCCTAGCGGGGGGGCCAGTGAGACCCAGTACTTC.

The chain is built from TRBV7-9 and TRBJ1-2; D is undetermined. V shed 1 base and J shed 6 bases, with 9 bases lying between them. This CDR3 spans 13 amino acids. CDR1 and CDR2 from the germline V gene are SEHNR and FQNEAQ (reference sequence). The CDR3 DNA is TGTGCCAGCAGCTTAGAACGCGGGGATGGCTACACCTTC. It specifies CASSLERGDGYTF.

V is TRBV5-4 and J is TRBJ2-7, with 8 bases fitting TRBD1. The V gene's germline CDR1 is SGHNT and CDR2 YYREEE (reference sequence). The CDR3 extends over 16 amino acids. J gave up 5 bases and V 4 bases, and 14 bases lay outside the gene matches. The CDR3 is CASSPDLTGGFHEQYF. The CDR3 nucleotides are TGTGCCAGCAGCCCGGATCTTACAGGGGGTTTTCACGAGCAGTACTTC.

In this sample, this clone turned up a few times. V usage is TRBV19 and J usage is TRBJ1-5; D is undetermined. Germline V CDR1 and CDR2: LNHDA, SQIVND (reference sequence). The V end was cut by 7 bases, the J end by 2 bases, with 15 bases between. This CDR3 has 15 residues. CDR3 DNA: TGTGCCAGTAAGGACGGGGTTTGGGGCAATCAGCCCCAGCATTTT. Translation: CASKDGVWGNQPQHF. Full variable domain (outside the CDR3, taken from reference TRBV19 and TRBJ1-5): DGGITQSPKYLFRKEGQNVTLSCEQNLNHDAMYWYRQDPGQGLRLIYYSQIVNDFQKGDIAEGYSVSREKKESFPLTVTSAQKNPTAFYLCASKDGVWGNQPQHFGDGTRLSIL.

The chain recombines TRBV5-5 with TRBJ2-7; a weak D match, TRBD1 (6 bases). Trimming cost V 1 base and J 5 bases, with 13 bases left between them. Germline CDR1 SGHKS, CDR2 YYEKEE (reference sequence). This CDR3 region has 14 residues. CDR3 sequence (DNA): TGTGCCAGCAGCTTGCAATCCAGGGGAGACGAGCAGTACTTC. Translating gives CASSLQSRGDEQYF.

In DNA, the CDR3 is TGTGCCAGCAGTGGGGGCCTGGAAGAGACCCAGTACTTC. Its protein is CASSGGLEETQYF. This chain joins TRBV6-1 and TRBJ2-5, with a tentative D call TRBD1 (5 bases). Germline CDR1 MNHNS, CDR2 SASEGT. This CDR3 spans 13 amino acids. V dropped 4 bases and J dropped 3 bases, with 9 bases sitting between them.

The chain employs TRBV5-6 and TRBJ1-6, with D unresolved. The germline V and J ends were trimmed by 4 bases and 3 bases, with 11 bases remaining between them. From germline, CDR1 is SGHDT and CDR2 YYEEEE. This CDR3 spans 15 amino acids. CDR3 in amino acids: CASSPRRSYNSPLHF. The CDR3 DNA is TGTGCCAGCAGCCCCAGACGGAGCTATAATTCACCCCTCCACTTT.

The V and J genes are TRBV6-1 and TRBJ2-7; no definite D call. Trimming cost V 1 base and J 7 bases, with 5 bases left between them. The CDR3 sequence is 11 residues long. The germline V gene encodes CDR1 MNHNS and CDR2 SASEGT. The CDR3 spells CASSEVEEQYF. The CDR3 DNA sequence: TGTGCCAGCAGTGAAGTCGAGGAGCAGTACTTC.